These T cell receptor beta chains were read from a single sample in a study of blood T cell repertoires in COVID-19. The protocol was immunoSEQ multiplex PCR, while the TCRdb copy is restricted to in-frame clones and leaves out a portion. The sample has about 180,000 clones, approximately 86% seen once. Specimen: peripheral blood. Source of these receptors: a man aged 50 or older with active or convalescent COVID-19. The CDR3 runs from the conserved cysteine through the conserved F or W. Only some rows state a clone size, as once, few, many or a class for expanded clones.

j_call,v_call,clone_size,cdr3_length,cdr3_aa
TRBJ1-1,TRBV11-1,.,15,CASSLDRGWGTEAFF
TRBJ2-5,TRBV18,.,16,CASSLIPTGGLETQYF
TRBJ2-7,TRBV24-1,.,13,CATIPGRAEEQYF
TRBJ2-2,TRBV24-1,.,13,CATSDWRTGELFF
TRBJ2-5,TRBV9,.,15,CASSVDRGIGETQYF
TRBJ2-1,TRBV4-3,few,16,CASSQGAGLAGVEQFF
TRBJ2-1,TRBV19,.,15,CASSRGGSGTKGQFF
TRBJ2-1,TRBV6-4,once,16,CASSDSSLGAGNEQFF
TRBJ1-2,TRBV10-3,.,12,CAISGTGDGYTF
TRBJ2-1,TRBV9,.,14,CASSTIGTAREQFF
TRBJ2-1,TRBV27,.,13,CASSFWGRNEQFF
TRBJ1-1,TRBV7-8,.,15,CASSLWDRMNTEAFF
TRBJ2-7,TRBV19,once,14,CASSVTVYSYEQYF
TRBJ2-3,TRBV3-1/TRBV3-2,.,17,CASSPRTSGGLTDTQYF
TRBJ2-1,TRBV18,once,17,CASSPLDAGGLHNEQFF
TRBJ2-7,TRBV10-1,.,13,CASSDSTGGEQYF
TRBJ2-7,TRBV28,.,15,CASSLLGTGGYEQYF
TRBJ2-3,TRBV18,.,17,CASSPLTGATSTDTQYF
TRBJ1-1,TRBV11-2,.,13,CASSLANTGGAFF
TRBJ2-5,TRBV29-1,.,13,CSVQRDTGETQYF